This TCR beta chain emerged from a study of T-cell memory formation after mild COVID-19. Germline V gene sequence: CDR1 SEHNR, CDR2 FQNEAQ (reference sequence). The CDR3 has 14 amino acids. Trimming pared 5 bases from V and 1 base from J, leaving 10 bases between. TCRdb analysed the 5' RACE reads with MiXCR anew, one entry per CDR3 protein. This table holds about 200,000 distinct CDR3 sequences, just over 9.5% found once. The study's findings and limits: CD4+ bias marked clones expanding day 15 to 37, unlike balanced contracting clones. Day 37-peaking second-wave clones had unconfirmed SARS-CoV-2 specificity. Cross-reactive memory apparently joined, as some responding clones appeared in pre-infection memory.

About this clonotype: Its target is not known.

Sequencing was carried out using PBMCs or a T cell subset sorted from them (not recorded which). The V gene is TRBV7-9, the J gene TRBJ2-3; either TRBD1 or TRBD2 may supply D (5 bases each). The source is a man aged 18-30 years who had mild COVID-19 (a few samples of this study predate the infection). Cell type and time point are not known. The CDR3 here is CASSPMGGTDTQYF. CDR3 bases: TGTGCCAGCAGCCCTATGGGGGGCACAGATACGCAGTATTTT.